This T cell receptor beta chain was documented in a study of OX40 agonist ivuxolimab in advanced cancers. Findings and limits, study-wide: The mean number of expanded clones was higher in CD8+ T cells than in CD4+.

A single count supports this clone. Its target is unknown. Germline V gene data show CDR1 as SGHDN and CDR2 as FVKESK. There are 17 residues in the CDR3. V was trimmed by 4 bases and J by 2 bases, leaving 19 bases between them. TCRdb's copy holds only in-frame clones and misses some; the assay was immunoSEQ multiplex PCR. The sample gives some 91,000 clones, about 89% of which show up once; roughly 4.5% is in the top ten. Sequencing used CD4+ or CD8+ T cells sorted from blood, obtained in a trial of the OX40 agonist ivuxolimab. The V and J genes are TRBV14 and TRBJ2-3; D may correspond to TRBD1 or TRBD2 (6 bases each). This TCR was sampled from an adult with an advanced solid tumor such as melanoma, head and neck, liver or kidney cancer. Written as DNA, the CDR3 is TGTGCCAGCAGCCCCGGTGGGGGGCGCCGGTTCACAGATACGCAGTATTTT. This codes for CASSPGGGRRFTDTQYF.